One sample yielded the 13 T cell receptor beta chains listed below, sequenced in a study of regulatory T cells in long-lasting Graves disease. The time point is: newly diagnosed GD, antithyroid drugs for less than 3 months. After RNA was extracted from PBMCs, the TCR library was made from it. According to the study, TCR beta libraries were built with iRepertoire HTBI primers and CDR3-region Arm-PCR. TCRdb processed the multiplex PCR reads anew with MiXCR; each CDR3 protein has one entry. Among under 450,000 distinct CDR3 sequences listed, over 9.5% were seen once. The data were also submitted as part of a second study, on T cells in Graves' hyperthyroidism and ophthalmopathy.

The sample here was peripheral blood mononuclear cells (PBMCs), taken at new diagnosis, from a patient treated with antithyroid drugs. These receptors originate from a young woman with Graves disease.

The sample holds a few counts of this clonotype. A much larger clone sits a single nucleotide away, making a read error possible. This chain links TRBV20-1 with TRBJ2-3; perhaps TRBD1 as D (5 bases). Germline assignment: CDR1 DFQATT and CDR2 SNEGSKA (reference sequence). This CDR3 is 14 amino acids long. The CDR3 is CSARRAALTGTQYF. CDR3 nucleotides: TGCAGTGCTAGAAGGGCCGCTCTCACAGGTACGCAGTATTTT.

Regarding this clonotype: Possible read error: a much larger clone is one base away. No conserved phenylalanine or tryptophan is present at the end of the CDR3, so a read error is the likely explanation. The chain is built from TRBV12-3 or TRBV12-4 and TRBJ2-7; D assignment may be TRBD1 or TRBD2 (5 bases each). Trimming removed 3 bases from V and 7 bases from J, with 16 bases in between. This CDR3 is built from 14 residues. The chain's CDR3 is CASSFHLEGREQYS. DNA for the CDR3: TGTGCCAGCAGTTTCCACCTCGAGGGGCGGGAGCAGTACTCC.

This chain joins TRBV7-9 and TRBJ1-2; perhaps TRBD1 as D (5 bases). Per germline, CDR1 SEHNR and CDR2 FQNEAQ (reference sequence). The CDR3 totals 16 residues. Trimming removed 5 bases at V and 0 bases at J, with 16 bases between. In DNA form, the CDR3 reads TGTGCCAGCAGCAAGCCGGGACTGAAAGCTAACTATGGCTACACCTTC. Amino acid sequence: CASSKPGLKANYGYTF. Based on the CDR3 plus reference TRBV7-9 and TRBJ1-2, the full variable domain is DTGVSQNPRHKITKRGQNVTFRCDPISEHNRLYWYRQTLGQGPEFLTYFQNEAQLEKSRLLSDRFSAERPKGSFSTLEIQRTEQGDSAMYLCASSKPGLKANYGYTFGSGTRLTVV.

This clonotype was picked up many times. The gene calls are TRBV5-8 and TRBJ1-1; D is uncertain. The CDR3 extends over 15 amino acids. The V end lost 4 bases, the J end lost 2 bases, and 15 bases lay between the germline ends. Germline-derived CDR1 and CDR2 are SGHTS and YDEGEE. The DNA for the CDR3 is TGTGCCAGCAGCCCTTCCCCCATTCCAAACACTGAAGCTTTCTTT. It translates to CASSPSPIPNTEAFF.

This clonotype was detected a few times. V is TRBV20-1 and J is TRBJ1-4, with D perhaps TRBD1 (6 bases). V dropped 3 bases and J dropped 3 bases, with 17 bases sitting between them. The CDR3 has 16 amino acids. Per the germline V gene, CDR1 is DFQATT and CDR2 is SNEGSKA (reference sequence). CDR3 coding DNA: TGCAGTGCTAGTAGGGCAGACAGGCCCCCTAATGAAAAACTGTTTTTT. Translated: CSASRADRPPNEKLFF.

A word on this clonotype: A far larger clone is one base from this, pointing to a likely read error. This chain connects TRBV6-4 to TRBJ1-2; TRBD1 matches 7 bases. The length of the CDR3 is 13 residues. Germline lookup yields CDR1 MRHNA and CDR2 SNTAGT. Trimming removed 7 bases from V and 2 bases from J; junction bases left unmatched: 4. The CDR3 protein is CASTGGGNYGYTF. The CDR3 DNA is TGTGCCAGCACAGGGGGTGGGAACTATGGCTACACCTTC.

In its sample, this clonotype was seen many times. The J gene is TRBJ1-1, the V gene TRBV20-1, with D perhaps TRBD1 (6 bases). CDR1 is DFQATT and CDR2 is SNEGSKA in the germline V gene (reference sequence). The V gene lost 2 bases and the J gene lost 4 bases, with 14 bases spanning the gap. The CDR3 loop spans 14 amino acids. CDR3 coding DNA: TGCAGTGCTAGACGGGCAGGGGTTAGCACTGAAGCTTTCTTT. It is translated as CSARRAGVSTEAFF.

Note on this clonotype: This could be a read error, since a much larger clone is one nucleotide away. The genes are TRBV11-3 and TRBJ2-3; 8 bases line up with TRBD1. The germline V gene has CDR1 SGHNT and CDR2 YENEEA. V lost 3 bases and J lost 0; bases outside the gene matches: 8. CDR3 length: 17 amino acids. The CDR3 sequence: CASSLSRTGISTDTQYF. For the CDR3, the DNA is TGTGCCAGCAGCTTGAGTCGGACAGGGATTAGCACAGATACGCAGTATTTT.

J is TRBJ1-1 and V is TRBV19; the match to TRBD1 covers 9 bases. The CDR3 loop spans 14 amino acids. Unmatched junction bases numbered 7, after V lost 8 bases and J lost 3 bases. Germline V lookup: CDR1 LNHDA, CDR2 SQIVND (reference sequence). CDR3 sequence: CASDRGGADTEAFF. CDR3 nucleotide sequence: TGTGCCAGTGACAGGGGGGGGGCGGACACTGAAGCTTTCTTT.

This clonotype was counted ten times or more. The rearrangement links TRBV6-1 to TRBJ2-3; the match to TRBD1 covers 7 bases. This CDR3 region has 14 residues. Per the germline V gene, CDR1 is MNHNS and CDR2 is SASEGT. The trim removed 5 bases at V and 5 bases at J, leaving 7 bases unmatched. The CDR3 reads CASSPTGDLDTQYF. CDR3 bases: TGTGCCAGCAGTCCTACAGGGGATTTAGATACGCAGTATTTT.

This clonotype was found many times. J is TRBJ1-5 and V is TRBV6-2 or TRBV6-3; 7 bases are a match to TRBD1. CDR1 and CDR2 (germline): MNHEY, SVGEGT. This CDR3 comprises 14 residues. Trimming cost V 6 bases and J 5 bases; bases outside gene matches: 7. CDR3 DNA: TGTGCCAGCAGAGGGGGACAGACATATCAGCCCCAGCATTTT. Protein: CASRGGQTYQPQHF.

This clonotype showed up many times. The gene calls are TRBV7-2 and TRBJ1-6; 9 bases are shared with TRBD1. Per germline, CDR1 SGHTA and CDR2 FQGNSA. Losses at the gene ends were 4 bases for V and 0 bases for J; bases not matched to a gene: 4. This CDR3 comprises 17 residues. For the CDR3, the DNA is TGTGCCAGCAGCTGGGGGGACAGGGACTCCTATAATTCACCCCTCCACTTT. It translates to CASSWGDRDSYNSPLHF.

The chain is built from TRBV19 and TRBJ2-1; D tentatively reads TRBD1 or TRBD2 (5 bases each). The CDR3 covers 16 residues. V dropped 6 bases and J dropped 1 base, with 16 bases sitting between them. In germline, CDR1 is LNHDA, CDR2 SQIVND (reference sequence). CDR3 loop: CASRGDHLGSYNEQFF. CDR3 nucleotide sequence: TGTGCCAGTAGGGGGGATCACCTGGGGTCCTACAATGAGCAGTTCTTC.